The 18 T cell receptor beta chains presented below share a single source sample, sequenced in a study of blood T cell repertoires in COVID-19. Using immunoSEQ multiplex PCR, the repertoire was profiled, and TCRdb retains in-frame clones only, with some absent. The sample lists 200,000 to 250,000 clones; 80% to 90% were seen once. Sequenced input: peripheral blood. The receptors originated from an elderly woman with COVID-19, enrolled during active disease.

The V call is TRBV6-5, the J call TRBJ1-2; 7 nucleotides line up with TRBD1. This CDR3 contains 13 residues. J gave up 7 bases and V 2 bases, and 4 bases lay outside the gene matches. Germline CDR1 and CDR2: MNHEY and SVGAGI. The CDR3 DNA is TGTGCCAGCAGTTACGACAGGGCGGGTGGCTACACCTTC. Protein product: CASSYDRAGGYTF.

The chain carries TRBV4-3 and TRBJ2-6, with D unresolved. V lost 1 base and J 1 base, leaving 5 bases between the germline ends. CDR3 length equals 15 residues. Germline V gene data show CDR1 as LGHNA and CDR2 as YSLEER. The CDR3 reads CASSQVASGANVLTF. The DNA for the CDR3 is TGCGCCAGCAGCCAAGTGGCTTCTGGGGCCAACGTCCTGACTTTC.

The gene calls are TRBV2 and TRBJ1-3; 9 bases are shared with TRBD1. The CDR3 runs to 15 residues. The germline V gene encodes CDR1 SNHLY and CDR2 FYNNEI. V lost 5 bases to trimming and J lost 1 base; unmatched junction nucleotides: 3. In DNA, the CDR3 is TGTGCCAGCAGTAGAGACAGGGGGTCTGGAAACACCATATATTTT. It encodes CASSRDRGSGNTIYF.

Notes on this clone: Other DNA sequences in the same sample also yield this CDR3. The chain combines TRBV7-9 with TRBJ1-5, with a possible D match to TRBD1 (5 bases). Germline V gene sequence: CDR1 SEHNR, CDR2 FQNEAQ (reference sequence). CDR3 length equals 15 residues. V was shortened by 4 bases and J by 2 bases, with 12 bases between the two germline ends. CDR3 DNA sequence: TGTGCCAGCAGCTCGCAGGGTGCGGGCAATCAGCCCCAGCATTTT. This sequence encodes CASSSQGAGNQPQHF.

The table lists this clone with a few counts. The chain uses TRBV24-1 and TRBJ2-3; TRBD2 aligns across 9 bases. The CDR3 has 18 amino acids. Germline values: CDR1 KGHDR, CDR2 SFDVKD. V lost 1 base and J lost 6; bases outside the gene matches: 13. CDR3 coding DNA: TGTGCCACCAGTGATTTCCCTACCGGTGGCGGGGGGGTGGATACGCAGTATTTT. Translated, it gives CATSDFPTGGGGVDTQYF.

The chain employs TRBV7-2 and TRBJ2-7; 12 nucleotides match TRBD2. V lost 5 bases to trimming and J lost 2 bases; unmatched junction nucleotides: 4. This CDR3 region has 15 residues. Germline lookup yields CDR1 SGHTA and CDR2 FQGNSA. Here the CDR3 reads CASSPSGGVTYEQYF. CDR3 nucleotide sequence: TGTGCCAGCAGCCCTAGCGGGGGGGTCACCTACGAGCAGTACTTC. Drawing the rest from reference TRBV7-2 and TRBJ2-7, the complete variable domain is GAGVSQSPSNKVTEKGKDVELRCDPISGHTALYWYRQSLGQGLEFLIYFQGNSAPDKSGLPSDRFSAERTGGSVSTLTIQRTQQEDSAVYLCASSPSGGVTYEQYFGPGTRLTVT.

This clone was detected only once. The V and J genes are TRBV5-6 and TRBJ1-1, with 11 bases lining up with TRBD1. CDR1 and CDR2 (germline): SGHDT, YYEEEE. The ends lost 4 bases at V and 4 bases at J; junction bases unmatched: 9. This CDR3 contains 16 residues. CDR3 protein: CASSPSGTGGGTEAFF. CDR3 DNA: TGTGCCAGCAGCCCGTCCGGGACAGGGGGTGGCACTGAAGCTTTCTTT. Based on the CDR3 plus reference TRBV5-6 and TRBJ1-1, the full variable domain is DAGVTQSPTHLIKTRGQQVTLRCSPKSGHDTVSWYQQALGQGPQFIFQYYEEEERQRGNFPDRFSGHQFPNYSSELNVNALLLGDSALYLCASSPSGTGGGTEAFFGQGTRLTVV.

CDR3 sequence: CASSFGTDYNEQFF. Here the CDR3 DNA reads TGTGCCAGCAGCTTTGGGACAGACTACAATGAGCAGTTCTTC. The rearrangement uses TRBV7-2 and TRBJ2-1; 7 nucleotides line up with TRBD1. V shed 3 bases and J 3 bases; nucleotides not matched to a gene: 2. The CDR3 is 14 residues long. Germline loops: CDR1 SGHTA, CDR2 FQGNSA.

The chain combines TRBV28 with TRBJ1-1; maybe TRBD1 (5 bases). The CDR3 spans 14 residues. V was pared by 6 bases and J by 4 bases, with 15 bases between. Germline V CDR1 and CDR2: MDHEN, SYDVKM. The CDR3 nucleotides are TGTGCCAGCAGCAGGTGGGGGGAGGCCACTGAAGCTTTCTTT. It yields the protein CASSRWGEATEAFF.

The chain uses TRBV2 and TRBJ1-4; TRBD1 is a possible D gene (6 bases). The CDR3 contains 15 residues. Germline CDR1 is SNHLY and CDR2 is FYNNEI. V was pared by 6 bases and J by 8 bases, with 19 bases between. CDR3 sequence reads: CASSPEGGGEEKLFF. CDR3 in DNA: TGTGCCAGCAGCCCGGAGGGAGGGGGTGAAGAAAAACTGTTTTTT.

The chain employs TRBV15 and TRBJ2-7; D perhaps matches TRBD2 (6 bases). This CDR3 spans 15 amino acids. The V gene lost 1 base and the J gene lost 0 bases, with 10 bases spanning the gap. CDR1 is LNHNV and CDR2 is YYDKDF in the germline V gene (reference sequence). CDR3 in DNA: TGTGCCACCAGCAGAGTGGTTAGCGGCTCCTACGAGCAGTACTTC. Translated, it gives CATSRVVSGSYEQYF.

This chain links TRBV3-1 (or the pseudogene TRBV3-2) with TRBJ1-1; 9 positions agree with TRBD1. With V trimmed by 5 bases and J by 6 bases, 22 bases remained unmatched. The CDR3 spans 19 residues. CDR1 LGHDT and CDR2 YNNKEL come from the germline V gene (reference sequence). The CDR3 DNA reads as TGTGCCAGCAGCTCCCGGCACAGGGGGCCGGACTCAAGGAAAGCTGAAGCTTTCTTT. It codes for CASSSRHRGPDSRKAEAFF.

The J gene is TRBJ1-2, the V gene TRBV28; the D is unclear. The V end was cut by 6 bases, the J end by 4 bases, with 15 bases between. The germline CDR1 and CDR2 sequences are MDHEN and SYDVKM. CDR3 length: 14 residues. CDR3 loop: CASSPRGVFYGYTF. As DNA, the CDR3 is TGTGCCAGCAGCCCGCGCGGGGTCTTCTATGGCTACACCTTC.

The V and J genes are TRBV6-2 or TRBV6-3 and TRBJ2-5; 9 nucleotides agree with TRBD1. The CDR3 has 18 amino acids. Germline-derived CDR1 and CDR2 are MNHEY and SVGEGT. Unmatched junction bases numbered 15, after V lost 3 bases and J lost 4 bases. CDR3 loop: CASSYGLIRTGVGETQYF. CDR3 sequence (DNA): TGTGCCAGCAGTTATGGTTTAATTCGGACAGGGGTCGGAGAGACCCAGTACTTC.

The chain employs TRBV27 and TRBJ2-5; 11 bases match TRBD2. This CDR3 spans 14 amino acids. Germline loops: CDR1 MNHEY, CDR2 SMNVEV (reference sequence). J lost 4 bases, V lost 6 bases, and 4 bases had no gene match. CDR3 region: CASRLAGVGETQYF. The CDR3 DNA sequence: TGTGCCAGCAGACTAGCGGGAGTGGGAGAGACCCAGTACTTC.

The chain recombines TRBV9 with TRBJ2-1, with D tentatively TRBD2 (5 bases). Germline V gene lookup returns CDR1 SGDLS and CDR2 YYNGEE. CDR3 length equals 16 residues. Trimming shortened V by 4 bases and J by 2 bases, and 16 bases separated the two germline ends. CDR3 nucleotides: TGTGCCAGCAGCCCCCTCGAGGGTCGGGCCTACAATGAGCAGTTCTTC. Its protein product is CASSPLEGRAYNEQFF.

This clone was seen more than once but under ten times. V is TRBV15 and J is TRBJ2-2; D perhaps matches TRBD2 (5 bases). The V gene's germline CDR1 is LNHNV and CDR2 YYDKDF (reference sequence). Trimming removed 1 base from V and 7 bases from J, with 10 bases in between. This CDR3 has 14 residues. CDR3 protein: CATSRVRDFGELFF. The CDR3 DNA reads as TGTGCCACCAGCAGAGTTCGGGATTTCGGGGAGCTGTTTTTT.

The chain combines TRBV7-9 with TRBJ1-2; D gene uncertain. The CDR3 is 14 amino acids. The V end lost 1 base, the J end lost 10 bases, and 16 bases lay between the germline ends. Germline V gene lookup returns CDR1 SEHNR and CDR2 FQNEAQ (reference sequence). As DNA, the CDR3 is TGTGCCAGCAGCTTAGGAACATTGGCGGAAGTCTACACCTTC. This translates into CASSLGTLAEVYTF. The full variable domain, rest sourced from reference TRBV7-9 and TRBJ1-2, is DTGVSQNPRHKITKRGQNVTFRCDPISEHNRLYWYRQTLGQGPEFLTYFQNEAQLEKSRLLSDRFSAERPKGSFSTLEIQRTEQGDSAMYLCASSLGTLAEVYTFGSGTRLTVV.